This T cell receptor (beta chain) was identified in a study of T-cell reconstitution after alpha-beta-depleted transplantation in children. From germline, CDR1 is SGHAT and CDR2 FQDESV (reference sequence). Trimming at V came to 2 bases and at J to 7 bases, leaving 13 bases not matched to a gene. The CDR3 sequence is 18 residues long. TCRbeta library construction was performed incorporating unique molecular identifiers. TCRdb reprocessed the PCR reads with MiXCR, giving one entry per CDR3 protein. The table lists about 1,000,000 distinct CDR3 sequences, around 30% of them singletons. The sequences come from PBMCs, mostly from graft donor cells, collected 360 days after TCRalphabeta/CD19-depleted stem cell transplant. The rearrangement uses TRBV11-1 and TRBJ2-1, with 11 nucleotides matching TRBD2. This clonotype originated in a boy in the first two years of life who had a stem cell transplant for SCID, so the T cells may come from the graft donor. CDR3 sequence reads: CASSLYPQLAGEVNEQFF. CDR3 in DNA: TGTGCCAGCAGCTTATACCCCCAACTAGCGGGGGAGGTTAATGAGCAGTTCTTC.